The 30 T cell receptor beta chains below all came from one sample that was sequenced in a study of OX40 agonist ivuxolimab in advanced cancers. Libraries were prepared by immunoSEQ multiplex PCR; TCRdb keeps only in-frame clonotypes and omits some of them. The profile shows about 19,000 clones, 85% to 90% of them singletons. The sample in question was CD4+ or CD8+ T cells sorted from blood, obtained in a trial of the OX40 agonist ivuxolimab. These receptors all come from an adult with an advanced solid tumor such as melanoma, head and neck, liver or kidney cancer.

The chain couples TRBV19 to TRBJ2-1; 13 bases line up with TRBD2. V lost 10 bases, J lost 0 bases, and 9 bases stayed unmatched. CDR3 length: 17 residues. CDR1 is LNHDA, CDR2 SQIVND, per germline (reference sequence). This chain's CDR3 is CATQPWTSGSSYNEQFF. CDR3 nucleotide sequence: TGTGCCACCCAACCCTGGACTAGCGGGAGCTCCTACAATGAGCAGTTCTTC.

The CDR3 spells CASSWNLSSYEQYF. CDR3 coding DNA: TGTGCCAGCAGCTGGAATTTAAGCTCCTACGAGCAGTACTTC. V is TRBV7-9 and J is TRBJ2-7; D is unresolved. This CDR3 has 14 amino acids. Germline loops: CDR1 SEHNR, CDR2 FQNEAQ (reference sequence). V was pared by 4 bases and J by 0 bases, with 10 bases between.

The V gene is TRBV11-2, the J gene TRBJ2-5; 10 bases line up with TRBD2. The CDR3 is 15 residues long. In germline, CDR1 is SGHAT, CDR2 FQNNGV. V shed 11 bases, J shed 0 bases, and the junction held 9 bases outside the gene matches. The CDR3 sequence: CAVGGTSVYQETQYF. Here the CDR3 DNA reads TGTGCCGTAGGCGGGACTAGCGTATACCAAGAGACCCAGTACTTC.

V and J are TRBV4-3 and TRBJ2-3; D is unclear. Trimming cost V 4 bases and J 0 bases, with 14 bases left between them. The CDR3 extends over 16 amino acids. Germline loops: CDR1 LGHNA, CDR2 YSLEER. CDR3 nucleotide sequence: TGCGCCAGCAGCCTCCTCCCCGTAACGAGCACAGATACGCAGTATTTT. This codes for CASSLLPVTSTDTQYF.

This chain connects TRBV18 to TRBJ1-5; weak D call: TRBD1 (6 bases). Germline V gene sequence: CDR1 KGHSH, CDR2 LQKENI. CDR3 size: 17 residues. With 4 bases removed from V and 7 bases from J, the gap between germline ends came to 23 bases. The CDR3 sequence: CASSRAPMARGEQPQHF. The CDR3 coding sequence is TGTGCCAGCTCACGGGCCCCCATGGCCAGGGGAGAACAGCCCCAGCATTTT.

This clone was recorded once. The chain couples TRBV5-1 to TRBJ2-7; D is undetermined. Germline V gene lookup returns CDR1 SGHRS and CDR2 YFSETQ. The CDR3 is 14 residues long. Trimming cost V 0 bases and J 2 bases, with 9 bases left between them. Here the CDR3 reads CASSLVGRTYEQYF. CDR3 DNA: TGCGCCAGCAGCTTGGTTGGAAGGACCTACGAGCAGTACTTC. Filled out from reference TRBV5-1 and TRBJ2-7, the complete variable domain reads KAGVTQTPRYLIKTRGQQVTLSCSPISGHRSVSWYQQTPGQGLQFLFEYFSETQRNKGNFPGRFSGRQFSNSRSEMNVSTLELGDSALYLCASSLVGRTYEQYFGPGTRLTVT.

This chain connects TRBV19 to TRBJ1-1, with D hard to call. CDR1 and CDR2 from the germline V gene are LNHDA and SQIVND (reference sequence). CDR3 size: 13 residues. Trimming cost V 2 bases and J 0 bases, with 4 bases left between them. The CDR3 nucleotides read TGTGCCAGTAGTATAACCGTGAACACTGAAGCTTTCTTT. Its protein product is CASSITVNTEAFF.

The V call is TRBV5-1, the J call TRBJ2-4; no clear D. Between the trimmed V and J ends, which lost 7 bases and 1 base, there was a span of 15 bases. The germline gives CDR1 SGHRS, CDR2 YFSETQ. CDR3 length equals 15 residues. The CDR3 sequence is CASSPGGVAKNIQYF. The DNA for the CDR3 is TGCGCCAGCTCCCCGGGCGGTGTGGCCAAAAACATTCAGTACTTC.

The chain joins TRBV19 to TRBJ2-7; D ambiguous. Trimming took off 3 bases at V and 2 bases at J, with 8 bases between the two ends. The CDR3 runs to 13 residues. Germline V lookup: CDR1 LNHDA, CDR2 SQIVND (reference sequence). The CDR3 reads CASSIGPTYEQYF. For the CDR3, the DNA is TGTGCCAGTAGTATCGGTCCCACCTACGAGCAGTACTTC.

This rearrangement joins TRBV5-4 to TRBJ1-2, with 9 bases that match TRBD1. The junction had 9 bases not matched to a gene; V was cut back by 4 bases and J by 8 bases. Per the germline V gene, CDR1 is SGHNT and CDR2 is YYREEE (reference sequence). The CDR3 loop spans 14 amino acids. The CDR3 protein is CASSERGTGNGYTF. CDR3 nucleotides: TGTGCCAGCAGCGAACGAGGGACAGGGAACGGCTACACCTTC. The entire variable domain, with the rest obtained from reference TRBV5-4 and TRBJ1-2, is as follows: ETGVTQSPTHLIKTRGQQVTLRCSSQSGHNTVSWYQQALGQGPQFIFQYYREEENGRGNFPPRFSGLQFPNYSSELNVNALELDDSALYLCASSERGTGNGYTFGSGTRLTVV.

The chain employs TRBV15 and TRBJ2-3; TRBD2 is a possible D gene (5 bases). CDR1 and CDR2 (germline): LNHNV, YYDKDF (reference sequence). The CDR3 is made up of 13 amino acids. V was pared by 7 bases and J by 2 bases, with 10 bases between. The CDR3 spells CATKGEPTDTQYF. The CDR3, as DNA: TGTGCCACCAAGGGAGAGCCCACAGATACGCAGTATTTT.

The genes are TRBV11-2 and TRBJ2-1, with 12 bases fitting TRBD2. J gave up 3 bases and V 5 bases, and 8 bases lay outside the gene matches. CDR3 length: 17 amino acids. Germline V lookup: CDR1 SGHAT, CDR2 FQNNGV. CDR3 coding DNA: TGTGCCAGCAGCCCTCGGACTAGCGGGAACGTCTACAATGAGCAGTTCTTC. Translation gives CASSPRTSGNVYNEQFF.

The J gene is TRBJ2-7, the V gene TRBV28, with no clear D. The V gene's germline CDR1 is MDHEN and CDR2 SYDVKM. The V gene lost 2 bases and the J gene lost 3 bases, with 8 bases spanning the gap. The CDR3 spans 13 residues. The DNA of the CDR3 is TGTGCCAGCAGTTTAGCAGGAATCTACGAGCAGTACTTC. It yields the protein CASSLAGIYEQYF.

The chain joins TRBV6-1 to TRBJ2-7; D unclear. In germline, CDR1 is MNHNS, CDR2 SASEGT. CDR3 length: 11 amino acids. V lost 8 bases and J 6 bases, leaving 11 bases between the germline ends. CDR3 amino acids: CASGFEREQYF. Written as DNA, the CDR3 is TGTGCCAGCGGATTTGAGCGCGAGCAGTACTTC.

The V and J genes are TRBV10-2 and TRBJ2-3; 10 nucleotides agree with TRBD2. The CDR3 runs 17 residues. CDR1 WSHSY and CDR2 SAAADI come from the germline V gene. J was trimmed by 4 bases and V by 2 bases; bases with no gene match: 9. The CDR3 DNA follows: TGCGCCAGCAGTGAGAACCCGGGACTAGCGCAATCAGATACGCAGTATTTT. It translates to CASSENPGLAQSDTQYF.

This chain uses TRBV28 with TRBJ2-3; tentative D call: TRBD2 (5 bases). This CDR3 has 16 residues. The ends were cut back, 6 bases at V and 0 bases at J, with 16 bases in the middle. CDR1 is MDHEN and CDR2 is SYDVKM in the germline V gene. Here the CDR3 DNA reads TGTGCCAGCAGCCACGAAGCGGAGATGAGCACAGATACGCAGTATTTT. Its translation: CASSHEAEMSTDTQYF.

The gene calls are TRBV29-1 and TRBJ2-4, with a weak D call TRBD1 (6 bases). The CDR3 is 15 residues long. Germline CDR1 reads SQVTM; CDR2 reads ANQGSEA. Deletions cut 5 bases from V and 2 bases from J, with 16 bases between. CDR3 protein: CSVKDSLFSKNIQYF. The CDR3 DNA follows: TGCAGCGTTAAGGACAGCCTCTTTTCCAAAAACATTCAGTACTTC.

CDR3 sequence (DNA): TGTGCCAGCAGCTTACTAGCGCACCCGTCCTACGAGCAGTACTTC. Translation gives CASSLLAHPSYEQYF. The chain has TRBV11-2 and TRBJ2-7, with D perhaps matching TRBD2 (6 bases). Germline V lookup: CDR1 SGHAT, CDR2 FQNNGV. CDR3 size: 15 residues. The V gene lost 2 bases and the J gene lost 1 base, with 12 bases spanning the gap.

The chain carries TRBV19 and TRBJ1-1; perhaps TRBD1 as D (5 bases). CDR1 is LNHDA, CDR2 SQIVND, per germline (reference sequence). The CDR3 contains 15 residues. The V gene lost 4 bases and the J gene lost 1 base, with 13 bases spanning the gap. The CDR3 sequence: CASSTPAGKNTEAFF. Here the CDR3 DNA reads TGTGCCAGTAGTACCCCCGCAGGGAAGAACACTGAAGCTTTCTTT. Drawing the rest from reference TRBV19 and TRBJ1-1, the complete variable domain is DGGITQSPKYLFRKEGQNVTLSCEQNLNHDAMYWYRQDPGQGLRLIYYSQIVNDFQKGDIAEGYSVSREKKESFPLTVTSAQKNPTAFYLCASSTPAGKNTEAFFGQGTRLTVV.

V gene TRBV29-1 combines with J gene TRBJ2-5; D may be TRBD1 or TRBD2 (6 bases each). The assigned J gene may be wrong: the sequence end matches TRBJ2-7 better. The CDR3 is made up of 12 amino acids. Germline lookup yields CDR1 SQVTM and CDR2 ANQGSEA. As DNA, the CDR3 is TGCAGCGTTGATTGGGGGGCGAACGAGCAGTACTTC. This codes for CSVDWGANEQYF.

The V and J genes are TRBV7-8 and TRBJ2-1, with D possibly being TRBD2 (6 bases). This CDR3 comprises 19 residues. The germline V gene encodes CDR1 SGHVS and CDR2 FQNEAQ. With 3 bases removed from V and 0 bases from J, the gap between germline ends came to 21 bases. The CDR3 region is CASSFPRASAESSYNEQFF. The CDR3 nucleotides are TGTGCCAGCAGCTTCCCTAGAGCTAGCGCAGAGAGCTCCTACAATGAGCAGTTCTTC.

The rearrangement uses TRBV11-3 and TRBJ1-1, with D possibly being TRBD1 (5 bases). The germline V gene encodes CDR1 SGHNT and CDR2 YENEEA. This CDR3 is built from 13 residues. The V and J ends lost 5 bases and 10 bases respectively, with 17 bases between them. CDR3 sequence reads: CASSALRGTGAFF. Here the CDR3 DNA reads TGTGCCAGCAGCGCTTTAAGAGGGACGGGAGCTTTCTTT.

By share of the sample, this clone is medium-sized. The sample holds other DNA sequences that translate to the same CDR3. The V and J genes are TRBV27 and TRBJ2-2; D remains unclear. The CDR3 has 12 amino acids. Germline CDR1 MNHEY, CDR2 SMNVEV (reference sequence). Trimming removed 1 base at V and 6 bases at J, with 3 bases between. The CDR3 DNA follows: TGTGCCAGCAGTTTATTGGCCGGGGAGCTGTTTTTT. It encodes CASSLLAGELFF.

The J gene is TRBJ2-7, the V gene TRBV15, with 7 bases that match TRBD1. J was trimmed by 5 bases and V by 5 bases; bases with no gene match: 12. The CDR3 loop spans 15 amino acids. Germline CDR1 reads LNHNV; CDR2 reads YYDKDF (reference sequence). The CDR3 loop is CATSLDRKALDEQYF. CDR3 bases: TGTGCCACCAGCTTGGACAGGAAGGCCCTAGACGAGCAGTACTTC.

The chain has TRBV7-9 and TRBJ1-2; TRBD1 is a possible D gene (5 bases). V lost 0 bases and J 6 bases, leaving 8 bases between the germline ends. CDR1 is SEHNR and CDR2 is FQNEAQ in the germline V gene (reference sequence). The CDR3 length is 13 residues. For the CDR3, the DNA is TGTGCCAGCAGCTTAGCGCTAGGGGATGGCTACACCTTC. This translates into CASSLALGDGYTF. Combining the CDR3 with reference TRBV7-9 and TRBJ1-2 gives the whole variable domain DTGVSQNPRHKITKRGQNVTFRCDPISEHNRLYWYRQTLGQGPEFLTYFQNEAQLEKSRLLSDRFSAERPKGSFSTLEIQRTEQGDSAMYLCASSLALGDGYTFGSGTRLTVV.

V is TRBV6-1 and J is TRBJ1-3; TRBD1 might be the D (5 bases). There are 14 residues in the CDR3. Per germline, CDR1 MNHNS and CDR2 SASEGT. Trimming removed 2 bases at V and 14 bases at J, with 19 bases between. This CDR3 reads CASSELTHGTHLYF. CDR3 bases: TGTGCCAGCAGTGAATTAACTCACGGGACTCACCTATATTTT.

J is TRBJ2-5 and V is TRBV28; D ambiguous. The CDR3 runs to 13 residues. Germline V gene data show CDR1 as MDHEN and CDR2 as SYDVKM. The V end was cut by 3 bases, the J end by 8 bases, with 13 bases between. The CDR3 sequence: CASSFVDKRTQYF. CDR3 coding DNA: TGTGCCAGCAGTTTTGTAGATAAGAGAACCCAGTACTTC.

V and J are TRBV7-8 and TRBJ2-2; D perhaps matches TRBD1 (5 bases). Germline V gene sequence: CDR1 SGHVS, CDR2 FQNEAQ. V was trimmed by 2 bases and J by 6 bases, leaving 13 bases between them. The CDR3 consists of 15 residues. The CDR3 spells CASSLMPRQSGELFF. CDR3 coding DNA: TGTGCCAGCAGCTTAATGCCTCGACAGTCCGGGGAGCTGTTTTTT.

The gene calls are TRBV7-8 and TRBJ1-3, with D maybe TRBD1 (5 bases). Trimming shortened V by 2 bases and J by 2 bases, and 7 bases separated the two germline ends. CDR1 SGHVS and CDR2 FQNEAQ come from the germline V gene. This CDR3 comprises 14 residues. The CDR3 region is CASSLWGPGNTIYF. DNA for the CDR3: TGTGCCAGCAGCTTATGGGGCCCTGGAAACACCATATATTTT. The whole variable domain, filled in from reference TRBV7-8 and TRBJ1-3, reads GAGVSQSPRYKVAKRGQDVALRCDPISGHVSLFWYQQALGQGPEFLTYFQNEAQLDKSGLPSDRFFAERPEGSVSTLKIQRTQQEDSAVYLCASSLWGPGNTIYFGEGSWLTVV.

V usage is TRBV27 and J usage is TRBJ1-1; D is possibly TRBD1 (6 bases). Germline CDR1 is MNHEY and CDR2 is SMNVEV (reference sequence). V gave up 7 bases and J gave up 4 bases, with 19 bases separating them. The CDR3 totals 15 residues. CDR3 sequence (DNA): TGTGCCAGCAAATTAGGGATGGGGGCCAGCACTGAAGCTTTCTTT. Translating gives CASKLGMGASTEAFF.